This T cell receptor (beta chain) is drawn from a study of graft-versus-host responses after intestinal transplantation. About the research overall: The whole recipient group had anti-thymocyte globulin induction followed by tacrolimus and steroids for three to four years. Study-wide results and caveats: There were GvH clones found in recipient marrow, and some of them appeared first in ileum or blood.

On this clone: Its target is unknown.

Some clones are missing from TCRdb's copy, which holds only in-frame ones; the method was immunoSEQ multiplex PCR. The sample lists roughly 28,000 clones; about 85% were seen once. The sample was PBMCs, taken roughly 68 weeks after intestinal transplantation. The clonotype was recovered from a human patient who received an intestinal transplant, so some T cells may come from the graft donor.

The CDR3 nucleotides read TGTGCCAGCAGCTTAGCCTACGTGGCCTTAGATACGCAGTATTTT. Translation gives CASSLAYVALDTQYF. The chain uses TRBV7-9 and TRBJ2-3; D is unresolved. This CDR3 region has 15 residues. The germline V and J ends were trimmed by 0 bases and 5 bases, with 12 bases remaining between them. Germline lookup yields CDR1 SEHNR and CDR2 FQNEAQ (reference sequence).